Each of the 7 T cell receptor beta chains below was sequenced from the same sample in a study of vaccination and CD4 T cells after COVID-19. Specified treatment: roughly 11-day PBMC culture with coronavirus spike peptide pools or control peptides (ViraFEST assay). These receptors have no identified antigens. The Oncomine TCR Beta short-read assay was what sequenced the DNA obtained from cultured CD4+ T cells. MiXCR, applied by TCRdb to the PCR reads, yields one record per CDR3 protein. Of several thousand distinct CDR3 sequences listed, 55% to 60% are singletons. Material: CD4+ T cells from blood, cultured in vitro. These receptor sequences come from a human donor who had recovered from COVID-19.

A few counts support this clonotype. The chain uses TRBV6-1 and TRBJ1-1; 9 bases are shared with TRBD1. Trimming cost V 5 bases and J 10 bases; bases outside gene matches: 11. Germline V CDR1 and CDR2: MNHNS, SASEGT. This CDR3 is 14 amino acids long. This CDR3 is CASSPLNRGRGAFF. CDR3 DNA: TGTGCCAGCAGTCCTCTGAACAGGGGGCGCGGAGCTTTCTTT.

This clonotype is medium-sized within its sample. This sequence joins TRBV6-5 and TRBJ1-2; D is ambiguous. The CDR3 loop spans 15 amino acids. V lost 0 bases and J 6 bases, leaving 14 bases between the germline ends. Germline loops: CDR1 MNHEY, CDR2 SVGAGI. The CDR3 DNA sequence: TGTGCCAGCAGTTACTCAGGGTACCGGGTGGATGGCTACACCTTC. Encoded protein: CASSYSGYRVDGYTF.

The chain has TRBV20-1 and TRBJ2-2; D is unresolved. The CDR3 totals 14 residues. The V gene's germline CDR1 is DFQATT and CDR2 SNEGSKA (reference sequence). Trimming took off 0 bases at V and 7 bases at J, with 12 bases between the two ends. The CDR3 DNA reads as TGCAGTGCTAGAGAGTCTTTGGAGAACGGGGAGCTGTTTTTT. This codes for CSARESLENGELFF.

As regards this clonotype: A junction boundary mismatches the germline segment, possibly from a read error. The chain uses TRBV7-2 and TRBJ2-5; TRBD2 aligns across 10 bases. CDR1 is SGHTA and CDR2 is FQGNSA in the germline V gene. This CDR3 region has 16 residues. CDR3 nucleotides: TGTGCCAGCAGCTTAGCCGGGACTAGCGTACAAGAGACCCAGTATTTC. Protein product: CASSLAGTSVQETQYF.

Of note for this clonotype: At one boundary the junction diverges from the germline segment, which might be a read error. The CDR3 bases are TGCGCCAGCAGTGGTGGGACTAACTATGGTTACACCTTC. Amino acid sequence: CASSGGTNYGYTF. The chain links TRBV10-2 to TRBJ1-2; D is perhaps TRBD1 (5 bases). CDR1 WSHSY and CDR2 SAAADI come from the germline V gene. The CDR3 runs 13 residues.

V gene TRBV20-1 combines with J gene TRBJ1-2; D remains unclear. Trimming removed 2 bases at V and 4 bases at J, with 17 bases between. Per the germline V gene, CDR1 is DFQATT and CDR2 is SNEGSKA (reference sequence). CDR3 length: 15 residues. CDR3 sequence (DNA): TGCAGTGCTAGATTCAGGAAGGAAGGCCGCTATGGCTACACCTTC. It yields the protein CSARFRKEGRYGYTF.

The CDR3 DNA reads as TGTGCCAGCAGTTACTCGGCGCAGGGGCTTCAGCCCCAGCATTTT. It encodes CASSYSAQGLQPQHF. This chain links TRBV6-2 or TRBV6-3 with TRBJ1-5; D might be TRBD1 (6 bases). Germline loops: CDR1 MNHEY, CDR2 SVGEGT. Trimming took off 0 bases at V and 6 bases at J, with 12 bases between the two ends. The CDR3 runs 15 residues.